This entry lists 12 T cell receptor beta chains sequenced from one sample in a study of T cell responses to AZD1222 COVID-19 vaccine. The repertoire was sequenced with immunoSEQ multiplex PCR; TCRdb's copy has only in-frame clones and lacks some. This sample yields some 71,000 clones, of which 84% are seen a single time; about a tenth belongs to the top ten. The sequenced sample was peripheral blood, obtained on day 0 of AZD1222 vaccination. These receptors came from an adult in good health.

CDR3 in DNA: TGCAGTGCTAGTTGGGGAGTTAGGGCCAACGTCCTGACTTTC. The encoded protein is CSASWGVRANVLTF. This chain connects TRBV20-1 to TRBJ2-6, with a weak D call TRBD2 (5 bases). Germline V gene data show CDR1 as DFQATT and CDR2 as SNEGSKA (reference sequence). The V and J ends lost 3 bases and 5 bases respectively, with 11 bases between them. CDR3 size: 14 residues.

V gene TRBV4-1 combines with J gene TRBJ2-7, with 11 bases aligning to TRBD2. This CDR3 is built from 19 residues. Germline V gene lookup returns CDR1 MGHRA and CDR2 YSYEKL. Trimming removed 6 bases from V and 9 bases from J; junction bases left unmatched: 25. The CDR3 region is CASRPNPTRLAGGTPGQYF. DNA of the CDR3: TGCGCCAGCAGACCGAACCCCACCCGTCTAGCGGGGGGCACCCCTGGGCAGTACTTC.

This chain links TRBV5-6 with TRBJ1-3; 8 nucleotides line up with TRBD1. The V gene's germline CDR1 is SGHDT and CDR2 YYEEEE. This CDR3 region has 17 residues. J lost 0 bases, V lost 0 bases, and 5 bases had no gene match. The CDR3 DNA reads TGTGCCAGCAGCTTGGGGACAGGGAGGGCCTCTGGAAACACCATATATTTT. It is translated as CASSLGTGRASGNTIYF.

A few counts support this clone. The chain carries TRBV7-9 and TRBJ1-1; D gene unclear. From germline, CDR1 is SEHNR and CDR2 FQNEAQ (reference sequence). V lost 6 bases and J lost 10, with 18 bases in between. This CDR3 is built from 13 residues. CDR3 sequence reads: CASSFRERELAFF. CDR3 nucleotides: TGTGCCAGCAGTTTCCGGGAGAGGGAGTTAGCTTTCTTT.

The chain employs TRBV4-1 and TRBJ1-2; D might be TRBD1 (6 bases). V lost 4 bases and J 4 bases, leaving 22 bases between the germline ends. The CDR3 runs to 17 residues. Germline V lookup: CDR1 MGHRA, CDR2 YSYEKL. The CDR3 is CASSPPGRDTLIYGYTF. CDR3 nucleotide sequence: TGCGCCAGCAGCCCCCCGGGAAGGGACACCCTGATCTATGGCTACACCTTC.

This chain joins TRBV4-2 and TRBJ1-4, with no clear D. This CDR3 has 15 amino acids. Germline lookup yields CDR1 LGHNA and CDR2 YNFKEQ. The ends were cut back, 7 bases at V and 2 bases at J, with 14 bases in the middle. The CDR3 nucleotides are TGTGCCAGCACCACTGGGGAGAGCACTAATGAAAAACTGTTTTTT. It codes for CASTTGESTNEKLFF.

This rearrangement joins TRBV13 to TRBJ1-1; possibly TRBD1 for D (5 bases). This CDR3 contains 13 residues. Trimming cost V 5 bases and J 10 bases, with 17 bases left between them. From germline, CDR1 is PRHDT and CDR2 FYEKMQ (reference sequence). The CDR3: CASSGGGERVAFF. The CDR3 region has the DNA TGTGCCAGCAGCGGCGGAGGGGAGCGGGTAGCTTTCTTT.

The rearrangement uses TRBV6-5 and TRBJ1-4; tentative D call: TRBD1 (6 bases). CDR3 length: 15 amino acids. V lost 8 bases to trimming and J lost 2 bases, with 15 bases between them. Germline CDR1 reads MNHEY; CDR2 reads SVGAGI. CDR3 nucleotide sequence: TGTGCCAGCGCAGGGGCGGTTAGGACTAATGAAAAACTGTTTTTT. Amino acids: CASAGAVRTNEKLFF.

V and J are TRBV7-3 and TRBJ2-1, with D possibly TRBD1 on 7 matching bases. This CDR3 comprises 14 residues. V was shortened by 5 bases and J by 10 bases, with 18 bases between the two germline ends. Germline V gives CDR1 SGHTA, CDR2 FQGTGA. In DNA form, the CDR3 reads TGTGCCAGCAGCCCGCAGGGGGGAGACTCAGAGCAGTTCTTC. It yields the protein CASSPQGGDSEQFF.

Written as DNA, the CDR3 is TGTGCCAGCAGGGACCACTGGAATTCACCCCTCCACTTT. As protein: CASRDHWNSPLHF. This sequence joins TRBV28 and TRBJ1-6; no firm D call. V was pared by 6 bases and J by 7 bases, with 10 bases between. The length of the CDR3 is 13 residues. Germline CDR1 and CDR2: MDHEN and SYDVKM.

The chain combines TRBV11-2 with TRBJ1-1, with TRBD1 as a possible D gene (5 bases). CDR1 and CDR2 from the germline V gene are SGHAT and FQNNGV. Trimming left V 5 bases short and J 7 bases short, with 17 bases between. This CDR3 has 14 residues. CDR3 sequence reads: CASSLRQFSGEAFF. The CDR3 region has the DNA TGTGCCAGCAGCCTCCGACAGTTTTCAGGTGAAGCTTTCTTT.

J is TRBJ1-2 and V is TRBV28, with 7 bases lining up with TRBD1. There are 13 residues in the CDR3. The junction had 7 bases not matched to a gene; V was cut back by 6 bases and J by 6 bases. The germline gives CDR1 MDHEN, CDR2 SYDVKM. The CDR3 here is CASSPATGDGYTF. CDR3 bases: TGTGCCAGCAGCCCAGCCACAGGGGATGGCTACACCTTC.